The entry below describes one T cell receptor beta chain. Its target is not known. The sample comes from a study of OX40 agonist ivuxolimab in advanced cancers. Background on the study: In this cohort, patients received ivuxolimab, an agonistic anti-OX40 (CD134) antibody. Patients in the trial were receiving intravenous ivuxolimab every 2 weeks, at doses of 0.01 to 10 mg/kg. Three individuals attained partial responses, comprising one hepatocellular carcinoma case and two cutaneous melanoma cases. Study results and limitations: Patients with a partial response at 0.1-3.0 mg/kg had among the lowest clonal expansion.

Data came from immunoSEQ multiplex PCR; TCRdb stores just in-frame clones and leaves some out. Altogether tens of thousands of clones are present, about 83% being singletons, with the ten largest covering 0.78%. The sample here was CD4+ or CD8+ T cells sorted from blood, taken in a trial of the OX40 agonist ivuxolimab. This TCR derives from an adult with an advanced solid tumor such as melanoma, head and neck, liver or kidney cancer.

The CDR3, as DNA: TGTGCCAGCAGCTTCGGATCGGCGGCCGAGCAGTACTTC. It encodes CASSFGSAAEQYF. This chain connects TRBV7-8 to TRBJ2-7, with D unclear. CDR3 length: 13 amino acids. V was clipped by 3 bases and J by 6 bases, with 12 bases between them. CDR1 is SGHVS, CDR2 FQNEAQ, per germline.